Shown below are 21 T cell receptor beta chains from a single sample sequenced in a study of control samples from healthy donors and cancer patients. Assay used: immunoSEQ multiplex PCR; TCRdb lists only in-frame clones, some missing. Of around 230,000 clones listed, around 94% are singletons. The sequencing sample was made of blood. The source of these receptors is a man in his fifties in good health.

This clone has a count of ten or more. The chain joins TRBV4-1 to TRBJ1-2, with no clear D. In germline, CDR1 is MGHRA, CDR2 YSYEKL. The V end was cut by 0 bases, the J end by 3 bases, with 11 bases between. The CDR3 is made up of 15 amino acids. CDR3 sequence: CASSQDGAADYGYTF. The CDR3 nucleotides read TGCGCCAGCAGCCAAGATGGTGCAGCAGACTATGGCTACACCTTC.

This chain links TRBV7-3 with TRBJ2-1, with TRBD1 matching 9 bases. Germline CDR1 reads SGHTA; CDR2 reads FQGTGA. V lost 4 bases and J lost 4; bases outside the gene matches: 8. The CDR3 runs to 16 residues. The CDR3 loop is CASSSAGTGIYNEQFF. The DNA of the CDR3 is TGTGCCAGCAGCTCAGCCGGGACAGGGATATACAATGAGCAGTTCTTC. Variable domain in full (rest from reference TRBV7-3 and TRBJ2-1): GAGVSQTPSNKVTEKGKYVELRCDPISGHTALYWYRQSLGQGPEFLIYFQGTGAADDSGLPNDRFFAVRPEGSVSTLKIQRTERGDSAVYLCASSSAGTGIYNEQFFGPGTRLTVL.

This sequence joins TRBV11-2 and TRBJ1-2, with no clear D. V lost 0 bases, J lost 3 bases, and 2 bases lay in between. This CDR3 spans 12 amino acids. The V gene's germline CDR1 is SGHAT and CDR2 FQNNGV. CDR3 amino acids: CASSLEDYGYTF. In DNA form, the CDR3 reads TGTGCCAGCAGCTTAGAAGACTATGGCTACACCTTC. The full variable domain, completed using reference TRBV11-2 and TRBJ1-2, is EAGVAQSPRYKIIEKRQSVAFWCNPISGHATLYWYQQILGQGPKLLIQFQNNGVVDDSQLPKDRFSAERLKGVDSTLKIQPAKLEDSAVYLCASSLEDYGYTFGSGTRLTVV.

CDR3 in amino acids: CASKQGPYEQYV. As DNA, the CDR3 is TGTGCCTCAAAACAGGGGCCCTACGAGCAGTACGTC. The chain uses TRBV6-5 and TRBJ2-7; TRBD1 aligns across 7 bases. Germline CDR1 is MNHEY and CDR2 is SVGAGI. V shed 11 bases and J 2 bases; nucleotides not matched to a gene: 6. The CDR3 totals 12 residues.

The V call is TRBV10-3, the J call TRBJ1-1; D ambiguous. The CDR3 is 14 amino acids. Germline loops: CDR1 ENHRY, CDR2 SYGVKD. Trimming took off 0 bases at V and 0 bases at J, with 5 bases between the two ends. CDR3 loop: CAISESGLNTEAFF. CDR3 sequence (DNA): TGTGCCATCAGTGAGTCCGGGCTGAACACTGAAGCTTTCTTT.

The J gene is TRBJ2-1, the V gene TRBV24-1; no clear D. Trimming cost V 0 bases and J 3 bases, with 8 bases left between them. The germline gives CDR1 KGHDR, CDR2 SFDVKD. The length of the CDR3 is 15 residues. CDR3 residues: CATSDLPGDYNEQFF. The CDR3 nucleotides are TGTGCCACCAGTGATTTGCCTGGGGACTACAATGAGCAGTTCTTC.

The chain employs TRBV29-1 and TRBJ1-2; TRBD1 might be the D (6 bases). Germline CDR1 reads SQVTM; CDR2 reads ANQGSEA. The CDR3 length is 13 residues. V lost 7 bases and J lost 4, with 16 bases in between. The CDR3 DNA is TGCAGCGGCAGACAGGACCGACCCTATGGCTACACCTTC. Translation: CSGRQDRPYGYTF.

This chain joins TRBV3-1 (or the pseudogene TRBV3-2) and TRBJ1-2; D ambiguous. CDR1 and CDR2 (germline): LGHDT, YNNKEL (reference sequence). V gave up 3 bases and J gave up 3 bases, with 14 bases separating them. The CDR3 extends over 15 amino acids. The CDR3 DNA reads TGTGCCAGCAGCCATGTCGGTGTGGGTTACTATGGCTACACCTTC. It codes for CASSHVGVGYYGYTF.

The chain has TRBV15 and TRBJ2-3; maybe TRBD1 (7 bases). The length of the CDR3 is 16 residues. Trimming left V 0 bases short and J 6 bases short, with 16 bases between. The germline gives CDR1 LNHNV, CDR2 YYDKDF (reference sequence). The chain's CDR3 is CATSRDIAGGSDTQYF. Written as DNA, the CDR3 is TGTGCCACCAGCAGAGATATAGCAGGGGGGTCGGATACGCAGTATTTT.

This rearrangement joins TRBV11-2 to TRBJ2-1; TRBD2 aligns across 9 bases. Per germline, CDR1 SGHAT and CDR2 FQNNGV. The trim removed 3 bases at V and 6 bases at J, leaving 9 bases unmatched. This CDR3 has 16 residues. CDR3 DNA sequence: TGTGCCAGCAGCTTCCCCGAGCGGGGGGCTTCCAATGAGCAGTTCTTC. It is translated as CASSFPERGASNEQFF.

The genes are TRBV27 and TRBJ2-1, with a possible D match to TRBD1 (6 bases). The germline CDR1 and CDR2 sequences are MNHEY and SMNVEV (reference sequence). V was cut by 6 bases and J by 6 bases, with 12 bases left in between. The CDR3 has 13 amino acids. The CDR3 coding sequence is TGTGCCAGCAGACAGGGTGTTTTCAATGAGCAGTTCTTC. It codes for CASRQGVFNEQFF.

V gene TRBV27 combines with J gene TRBJ2-4, with TRBD2 matching over 8 bases. The CDR3 contains 15 residues. Germline V lookup: CDR1 MNHEY, CDR2 SMNVEV (reference sequence). V was pared by 6 bases and J by 8 bases, with 12 bases of the junction left unmatched. The CDR3 loop is CASRTLTSATDIQYF. The CDR3 nucleotides read TGTGCCAGCAGGACCCTGACTAGCGCGACTGACATTCAGTACTTC.

The V call is TRBV24-1, the J call TRBJ2-5; 8 bases fit TRBD1. Germline values: CDR1 KGHDR, CDR2 SFDVKD. The CDR3 is 13 amino acids. V trimming: 7 bases; J trimming: 5 bases; junction bases outside the gene matches: 5. The CDR3 here is CATSSDRGETQYF. Written as DNA, the CDR3 is TGTGCCACCAGCTCCGACAGGGGTGAGACCCAGTACTTC.

The chain joins TRBV19 to TRBJ2-1, with 10 bases aligning to TRBD1. Germline V gene sequence: CDR1 LNHDA, CDR2 SQIVND (reference sequence). This CDR3 has 16 residues. The V gene end was trimmed by 7 bases and the J gene end by 7 bases; junction bases not matched to a gene: 13. CDR3 sequence: CASNQRRGQGRNEQFF. In DNA, the CDR3 is TGTGCCAGTAACCAGAGGAGGGGACAGGGGAGGAATGAGCAGTTCTTC. Full variable domain (outside the CDR3, taken from reference TRBV19 and TRBJ2-1): DGGITQSPKYLFRKEGQNVTLSCEQNLNHDAMYWYRQDPGQGLRLIYYSQIVNDFQKGDIAEGYSVSREKKESFPLTVTSAQKNPTAFYLCASNQRRGQGRNEQFFGPGTRLTVL.

The table lists this clone with a count of one. This chain links TRBV16 with TRBJ1-5; D unresolved. Germline-derived CDR1 and CDR2 are KGHSY and FQNENV. V was shortened by 3 bases and J by 0 bases, with 6 bases between the two germline ends. The CDR3 runs 14 residues. The CDR3, as DNA: TGTGCCAGCAGCCAGGGCAATAGCAATCAGCCCCAGCATTTT. It codes for CASSQGNSNQPQHF.

This sequence joins TRBV28 and TRBJ1-2; D possibly corresponds to TRBD1 (6 bases). The CDR3 contains 13 residues. V lost 9 bases and J lost 4, with 15 bases in between. From germline, CDR1 is MDHEN and CDR2 SYDVKM. The CDR3 spells CASSSLGGYGYTF. The CDR3 DNA follows: TGTGCCAGTTCCTCTCTAGGGGGCTATGGCTACACCTTC.

The V and J genes are TRBV29-1 and TRBJ1-2; 10 bases line up with TRBD1. CDR3 length: 13 residues. V lost 3 bases, J lost 8 bases, and 6 bases stayed unmatched. Germline assignment: CDR1 SQVTM and CDR2 ANQGSEA. The CDR3 protein is CSVERDRGSGYTF. The CDR3 DNA reads as TGCAGCGTTGAGAGGGACAGGGGCTCGGGCTACACCTTC.

The rearrangement uses TRBV5-1 and TRBJ1-1, with D unclear. V lost 1 base to trimming and J lost 4 bases, with 8 bases between them. The CDR3 runs 13 residues. The germline V gene encodes CDR1 SGHRS and CDR2 YFSETQ. CDR3 sequence reads: CASSLSYITEAFF. CDR3 coding DNA: TGCGCCAGCAGCTTGTCGTATATCACTGAAGCTTTCTTT.

This chain links TRBV11-2 with TRBJ1-2; no definite D call. Per germline, CDR1 SGHAT and CDR2 FQNNGV. V dropped 1 base and J dropped 3 bases, with 18 bases sitting between them. The CDR3 contains 17 residues. The chain's CDR3 is CASSLGFLSALHYGYTF. CDR3 DNA sequence: TGTGCCAGCAGCTTAGGGTTCCTATCCGCGCTCCACTATGGCTACACCTTC. Complete variable domain (other parts from reference TRBV11-2 and TRBJ1-2): EAGVAQSPRYKIIEKRQSVAFWCNPISGHATLYWYQQILGQGPKLLIQFQNNGVVDDSQLPKDRFSAERLKGVDSTLKIQPAKLEDSAVYLCASSLGFLSALHYGYTFGSGTRLTVV.

The chain has TRBV4-2 and TRBJ1-5; no clear D gene. Germline V gives CDR1 LGHNA, CDR2 YNFKEQ. The CDR3 is 14 residues long. V lost 3 bases and J lost 3, with 9 bases in between. The CDR3 region is CASSHSQDNQPQHF. For the CDR3, the DNA is TGTGCCAGCAGCCACAGTCAGGACAATCAGCCCCAGCATTTT.

The rearrangement uses TRBV9 and TRBJ1-2; 7 positions match TRBD1. The J segment lost 3 bases and the V segment lost 0 bases, leaving 5 bases of the junction unmatched. This CDR3 comprises 15 residues. Germline V CDR1 and CDR2: SGDLS, YYNGEE. The CDR3 protein is CASSVDDRVDYGYTF. DNA of the CDR3: TGTGCCAGCAGCGTAGATGACAGGGTTGACTATGGCTACACCTTC.